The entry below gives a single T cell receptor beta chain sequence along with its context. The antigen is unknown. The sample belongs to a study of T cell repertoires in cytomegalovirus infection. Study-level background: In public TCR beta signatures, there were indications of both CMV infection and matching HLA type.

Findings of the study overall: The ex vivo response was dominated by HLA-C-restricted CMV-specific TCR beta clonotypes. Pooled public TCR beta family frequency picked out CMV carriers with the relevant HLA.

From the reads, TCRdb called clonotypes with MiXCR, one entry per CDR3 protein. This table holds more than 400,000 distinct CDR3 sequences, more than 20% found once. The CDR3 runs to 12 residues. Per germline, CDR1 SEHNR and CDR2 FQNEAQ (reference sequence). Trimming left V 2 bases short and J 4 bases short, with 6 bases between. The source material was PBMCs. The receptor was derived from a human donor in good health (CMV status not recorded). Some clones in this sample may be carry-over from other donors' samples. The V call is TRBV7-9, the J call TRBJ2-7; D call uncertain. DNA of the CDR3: TGTGCCAGCAGCTTAAATGTGTACGAGCAGTACTTC. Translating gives CASSLNVYEQYF.